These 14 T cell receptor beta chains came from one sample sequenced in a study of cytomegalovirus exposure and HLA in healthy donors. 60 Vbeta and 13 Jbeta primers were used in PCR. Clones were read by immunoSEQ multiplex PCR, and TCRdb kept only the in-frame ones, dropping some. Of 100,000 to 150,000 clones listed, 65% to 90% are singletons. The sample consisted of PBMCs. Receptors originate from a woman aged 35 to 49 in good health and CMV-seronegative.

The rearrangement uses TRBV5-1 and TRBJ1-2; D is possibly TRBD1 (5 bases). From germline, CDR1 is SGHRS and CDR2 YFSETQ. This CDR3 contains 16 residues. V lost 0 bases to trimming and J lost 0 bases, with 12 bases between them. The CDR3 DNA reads TGCGCCAGCAGCTTGGTTGCAGGGCTACCTAACTATGGCTACACCTTC. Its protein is CASSLVAGLPNYGYTF.

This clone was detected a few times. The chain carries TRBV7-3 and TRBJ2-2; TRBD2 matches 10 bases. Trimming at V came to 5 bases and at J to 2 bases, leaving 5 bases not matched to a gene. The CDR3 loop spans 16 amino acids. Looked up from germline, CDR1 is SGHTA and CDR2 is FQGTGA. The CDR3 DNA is TGTGCCAGCAGCCTTATAGCGGGGGGAAACACCGGGGAGCTGTTTTTT. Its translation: CASSLIAGGNTGELFF.

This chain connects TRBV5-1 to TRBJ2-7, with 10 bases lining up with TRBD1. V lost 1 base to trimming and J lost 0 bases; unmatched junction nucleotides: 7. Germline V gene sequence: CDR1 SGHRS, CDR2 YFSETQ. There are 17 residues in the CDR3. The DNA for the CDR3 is TGCGCCAGCAGCTTGACCCCGACAGGGGGCAGCTCCTACGAGCAGTACTTC. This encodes CASSLTPTGGSSYEQYF.

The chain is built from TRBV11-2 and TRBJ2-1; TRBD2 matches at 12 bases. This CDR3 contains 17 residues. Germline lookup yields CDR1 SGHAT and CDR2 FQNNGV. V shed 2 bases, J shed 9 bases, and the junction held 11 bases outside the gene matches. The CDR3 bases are TGTGCCAGCAGCTTACAATATTCCGGACTAGCGGGAATTGAGCAGTTCTTC. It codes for CASSLQYSGLAGIEQFF.

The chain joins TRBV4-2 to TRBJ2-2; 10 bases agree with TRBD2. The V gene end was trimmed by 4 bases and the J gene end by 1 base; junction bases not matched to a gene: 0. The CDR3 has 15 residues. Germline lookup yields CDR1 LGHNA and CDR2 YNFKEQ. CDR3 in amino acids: CASSRTSGNTGELFF. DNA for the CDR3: TGTGCCAGCAGCCGGACTAGCGGGAACACCGGGGAGCTGTTTTTT.

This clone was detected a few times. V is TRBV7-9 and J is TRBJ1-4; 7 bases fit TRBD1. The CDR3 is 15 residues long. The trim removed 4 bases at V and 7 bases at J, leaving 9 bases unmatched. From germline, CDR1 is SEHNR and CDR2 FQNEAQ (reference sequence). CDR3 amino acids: CASSYTTGRGEKLFF. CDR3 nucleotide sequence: TGTGCCAGCAGCTACACGACAGGGCGGGGTGAAAAACTGTTTTTT.

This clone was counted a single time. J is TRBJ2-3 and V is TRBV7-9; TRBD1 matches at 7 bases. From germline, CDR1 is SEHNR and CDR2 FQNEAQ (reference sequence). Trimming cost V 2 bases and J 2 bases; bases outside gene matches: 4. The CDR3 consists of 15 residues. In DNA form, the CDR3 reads TGTGCCAGCAGCTTACTCAGGGGGTCCACAGATACGCAGTATTTT. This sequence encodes CASSLLRGSTDTQYF.

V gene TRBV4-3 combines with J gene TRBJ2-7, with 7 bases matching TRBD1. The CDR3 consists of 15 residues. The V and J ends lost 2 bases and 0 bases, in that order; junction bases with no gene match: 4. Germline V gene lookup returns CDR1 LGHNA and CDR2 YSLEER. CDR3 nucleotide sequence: TGCGCCAGCAGCCAACAGACAGGGCCCTCCTACGAGCAGTACTTC. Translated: CASSQQTGPSYEQYF.

The CDR3 region is CASSIIGTGGYGYTF. The CDR3 region has the DNA TGTGCCAGCAGTATCATCGGGACGGGGGGCTATGGCTACACCTTC. The chain carries TRBV6-1 and TRBJ1-2; tentative D call: TRBD1 (5 bases). Trimming took off 5 bases at V and 4 bases at J, with 17 bases between the two ends. Germline V lookup: CDR1 MNHNS, CDR2 SASEGT. The CDR3 extends over 15 amino acids.

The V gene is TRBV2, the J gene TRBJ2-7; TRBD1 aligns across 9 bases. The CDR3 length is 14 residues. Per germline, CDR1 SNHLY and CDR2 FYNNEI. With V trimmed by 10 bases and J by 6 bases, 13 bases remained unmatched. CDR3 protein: CANEKDRGLGEQYF. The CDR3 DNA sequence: TGTGCCAACGAAAAGGACAGGGGTCTAGGCGAGCAGTACTTC. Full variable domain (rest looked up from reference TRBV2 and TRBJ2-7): EPEVTQTPSHQVTQMGQEVILRCVPISNHLYFYWYRQILGQKVEFLVSFYNNEISEKSEIFDDQFSVERPDGSNFTLKIRSTKLEDSAMYFCANEKDRGLGEQYFGPGTRLTVT.

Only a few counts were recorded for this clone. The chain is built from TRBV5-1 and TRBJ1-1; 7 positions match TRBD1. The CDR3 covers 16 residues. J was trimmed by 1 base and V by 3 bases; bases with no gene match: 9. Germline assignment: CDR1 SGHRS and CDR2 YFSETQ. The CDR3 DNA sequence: TGCGCCAGCAGCTACGCAGGGGGGAGATCGAACACTGAAGCTTTCTTT. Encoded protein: CASSYAGGRSNTEAFF.

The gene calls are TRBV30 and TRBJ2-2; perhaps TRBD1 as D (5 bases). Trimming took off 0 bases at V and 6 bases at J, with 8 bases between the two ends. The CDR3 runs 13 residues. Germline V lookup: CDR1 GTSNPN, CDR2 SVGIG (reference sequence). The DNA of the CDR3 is TGTGCCTGGAGTGTAGGGGTTCCCGGGGAGCTGTTTTTT. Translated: CAWSVGVPGELFF.

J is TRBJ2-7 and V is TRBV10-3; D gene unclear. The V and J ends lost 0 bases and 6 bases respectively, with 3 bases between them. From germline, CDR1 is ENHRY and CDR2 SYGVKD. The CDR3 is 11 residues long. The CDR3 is CAISESAEQYF. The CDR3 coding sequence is TGTGCCATCAGTGAGTCAGCCGAGCAGTACTTC.

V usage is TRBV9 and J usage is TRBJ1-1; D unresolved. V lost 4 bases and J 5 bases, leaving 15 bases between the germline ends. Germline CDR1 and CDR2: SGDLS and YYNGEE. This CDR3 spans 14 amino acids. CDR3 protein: CASSPRVGATEAFF. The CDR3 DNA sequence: TGTGCCAGCAGCCCCCGGGTGGGAGCTACTGAAGCTTTCTTT. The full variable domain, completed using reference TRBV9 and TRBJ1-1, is DSGVTQTPKHLITATGQRVTLRCSPRSGDLSVYWYQQSLDQGLQFLIQYYNGEERAKGNILERFSAQQFPDLHSELNLSSLELGDSALYFCASSPRVGATEAFFGQGTRLTVV.